The source of this T cell receptor (beta chain) is a study of vaccination and CD4 T cells after COVID-19. Points on this clonotype: Its target is not known.

Germline values: CDR1 SGHRS, CDR2 YFSETQ. The CDR3 is 18 residues long. Trimming cost V 1 base and J 0 bases, with 16 bases left between them. Treatment noted: roughly ten-day PBMC culture with coronavirus spike peptide pools or control peptides (ViraFEST assay). At both days 3 and 7, half the medium was replaced with fresh IL-2 medium. Regarding the study as a whole: A comparatively limited set of convalescent patients was examined, with no early post-infection timepoints.

Cultured CD4+ T cells had their DNA profiled by the Oncomine TCR Beta short-read assay. TCRdb used MiXCR to reprocess the PCR reads, holding one entry per CDR3 protein. The sample holds 9,000 to 15,000 distinct CDR3 sequences, approximately 53% seen once. This sequence was found in a human donor who had recovered from COVID-19. Sequencing input: CD4+ T cells from blood, cultured in vitro. V gene TRBV5-1 combines with J gene TRBJ2-2; D may be TRBD1 (6 bases). CDR3 residues: CASSLKSPGQTNTGELFF. CDR3 coding DNA: TGCGCCAGCAGCTTGAAGTCTCCGGGACAAACGAACACCGGGGAGCTGTTTTTT.